The sequence of this TCR beta chain was determined in a study of blood T cells in healthy people across ages. Study-level background: About one barcoded TCR beta cDNA was captured per two T cells.

Each sample yielded at least 6 million isolated PBMCs. Germline CDR1 and CDR2: DFQATT and SNEGSKA (reference sequence). This CDR3 is 13 amino acids long. The V gene end was trimmed by 7 bases and the J gene end by 3 bases; junction bases not matched to a gene: 7. Then a second PCR, running roughly 7 to 11 cycles, was carried out with a sample-barcoded 5' primer and a J-beta primer mix. In TCRdb, the 5' RACE reads were re-called with MiXCR into one record per CDR3 protein. There are hundreds of thousands of distinct CDR3 sequences in the sample; about 30% occur only once, and around 16% lies in the top ten.

This receptor was obtained from an elderly woman in good health. V usage is TRBV20-1 and J usage is TRBJ2-3; 7 nucleotides line up with TRBD1. The sequenced sample was blood. CDR3 sequence reads: CSGMDRQTDTQYF. CDR3 DNA sequence: TGCAGTGGTATGGACAGGCAGACAGATACGCAGTATTTT.